The subject of this entry is one T cell receptor (beta chain). The antigen is not known. It was with 60 Vbeta and 13 Jbeta primers that the PCR ran. Produced via immunoSEQ multiplex PCR; TCRdb's table is partial and in-frame only. This sample has 100,000 to 150,000 clones; around 80% occur once, and the top ten carry 0.95% to 1.5%. The data were obtained in a study of cytomegalovirus exposure and HLA in healthy donors. Background on the study: An earlier analysis found roughly 110 million unique TCR beta sequences from approximately 190 million T cells. Findings and limits, study-wide: In vitro experiments confirmed that three CMV-associated chains were specific for CMV antigens.

Germline CDR1 MGHDK, CDR2 SYGVNS. There are 15 residues in the CDR3. V was pared by 3 bases and J by 6 bases, with 7 bases of the junction left unmatched. This rearrangement joins TRBV25-1 to TRBJ1-2, with TRBD1 identical over 10 bases. Source material: PBMCs. The receptor's source is a female donor in good health and CMV-seronegative. CDR3 nucleotide sequence: TGTGCCAGCAGTGATCCCGGGACAGGGGAGGATGGCTACACCTTC. Translating it yields CASSDPGTGEDGYTF.